Presented here are 21 T cell receptor beta chains from one specimen sequenced in a study of cytomegalovirus exposure and HLA in healthy donors. PCR primers comprised 60 Vbeta and 13 Jbeta primers. The assay was immunoSEQ multiplex PCR, and TCRdb's table has in-frame clones only and misses some. The profile covers around 44,000 clones, with roughly nine tenths appearing a single time and 8% taken by the ten largest. Sequencing used PBMCs. Every receptor here comes from a woman aged 40 to 55 in good health and CMV-seropositive.

CDR3 residues: CASRLAGVHTPPSPRRAFF. CDR3 DNA sequence: TGTGCCAGCAGGCTCGCGGGGGTCCATACACCCCCGAGCCCACGTCGAGCTTTCTTT. The chain combines TRBV7-7 with TRBJ1-1, with D possibly being TRBD1 (5 bases). The CDR3 sequence is 19 residues long. V lost 6 bases to trimming and J lost 10 bases, with 36 bases between them. The germline V gene has CDR1 SSHAT and CDR2 FNYEAQ (reference sequence). The entire variable domain, with the rest obtained from reference TRBV7-7 and TRBJ1-1, is as follows: GAGVSQSPRYKVTKRGQDVTLRCDPISSHATLYWYQQALGQGPEFLTYFNYEAQPDKSGLPSDRFSAERPEGSISTLTIQRTEQRDSAMYRCASRLAGVHTPPSPRRAFFGQGTRLTVV.

This chain uses TRBV28 with TRBJ2-3; TRBD2 aligns across 7 bases. Trimming removed 3 bases from V and 3 bases from J; junction bases left unmatched: 9. The germline V gene has CDR1 MDHEN and CDR2 SYDVKM. The CDR3 length is 16 residues. The CDR3 region has the DNA TGTGCCAGCAGTTTGGCGGGAGAGGTGGGAACAGATACGCAGTATTTT. Encoded protein: CASSLAGEVGTDTQYF.

This clone has just one count. The chain uses TRBV7-2 and TRBJ2-3, with D possibly TRBD2 on 5 matching bases. Trimming stripped 5 bases from V and 1 base from J, with 16 bases between. The germline gives CDR1 SGHTA, CDR2 FQGNSA. The CDR3 contains 16 residues. DNA for the CDR3: TGTGCCAGCAGCCCCGGCTACCTTAGCGGCACAGATACGCAGTATTTT. Amino acid sequence: CASSPGYLSGTDTQYF.

The rearrangement uses TRBV7-9 and TRBJ2-3; TRBD1 might be the D (5 bases). The CDR3 spans 12 residues. Germline CDR1 and CDR2: SEHNR and FQNEAQ (reference sequence). Trimming removed 5 bases at V and 11 bases at J, with 14 bases between. The CDR3 region has the DNA TGTGCCAGCAGCCCGACAGACTTGGGGCAGTATTTT. It yields the protein CASSPTDLGQYF.

Only one count was recorded for this clone. The chain joins TRBV28 to TRBJ2-2, with 14 positions matching TRBD2. Germline V lookup: CDR1 MDHEN, CDR2 SYDVKM. The V and J ends lost 2 bases and 0 bases, in that order; junction bases with no gene match: 11. The CDR3 totals 21 residues. CDR3 sequence: CASSLELLGLAGAPNTGELFF. The CDR3 DNA sequence: TGTGCCAGCAGTTTAGAGCTACTGGGACTAGCGGGAGCCCCGAACACCGGGGAGCTGTTTTTT.

V is TRBV7-9 and J is TRBJ1-4; D possibly corresponds to TRBD1 (6 bases). Trimming took 7 bases from V and 6 from J, leaving 12 bases between them. The V gene's germline CDR1 is SEHNR and CDR2 FQNEAQ (reference sequence). The CDR3 is 13 residues long. The CDR3 spells CASMRGSDEKLFF. DNA for the CDR3: TGTGCCAGCATGAGGGGGTCTGATGAAAAACTGTTTTTT.

The CDR3, as DNA: TGTGCCAGCACGATCAGGGGAAAGTCGTGGGAGCAGTACTTC. This translates into CASTIRGKSWEQYF. This chain uses TRBV6-1 with TRBJ2-7; the D gene is possibly TRBD1 (6 bases). Looked up from germline, CDR1 is MNHNS and CDR2 is SASEGT. V was pared by 7 bases and J by 7 bases, with 20 bases between. CDR3 size: 14 residues.

Worth noting for this clone: The same CDR3 can be traced to other DNA sequences in this sample. The J gene is TRBJ2-7, the V gene TRBV6-5, with TRBD1 matching over 9 bases. V shed 6 bases and J 6 bases; nucleotides not matched to a gene: 6. Germline values: CDR1 MNHEY, CDR2 SVGAGI. This CDR3 spans 13 amino acids. The chain's CDR3 is CASRKTGGPEQYF. CDR3 bases: TGTGCCAGCAGAAAGACAGGGGGTCCCGAGCAGTACTTC.

The rearrangement joins TRBV25-1 to TRBJ2-7, with a weak D call TRBD1 (7 bases). From germline, CDR1 is MGHDK and CDR2 SYGVNS. The CDR3 covers 14 residues. With 6 bases removed from V and 5 bases from J, the gap between germline ends came to 17 bases. Here the CDR3 DNA reads TGTGCCAGCAGGCGGGACAGAGGCGTGGACGAGCAGTACTTC. Protein sequence: CASRRDRGVDEQYF.

This clone has a handful of counts. J is TRBJ1-6 and V is TRBV19; no definite D call. CDR3 length: 14 amino acids. Trimming took 3 bases from V and 6 from J, leaving 9 bases between them. Germline CDR1 LNHDA, CDR2 SQIVND (reference sequence). CDR3 amino acids: CASSISAANSPLHF. The CDR3 bases are TGTGCCAGTAGTATCAGTGCCGCTAATTCACCCCTCCACTTT.

This clone came up once. CDR3 protein: CASSLGDIVYGYTF. The CDR3 DNA follows: TGTGCCAGCAGCTTAGGGGACATTGTCTATGGCTACACCTTC. The rearrangement links TRBV11-2 to TRBJ1-2, with D maybe TRBD1 (6 bases). The CDR3 sequence is 14 residues long. V lost 1 base and J 4 bases, leaving 10 bases between the germline ends. In germline, CDR1 is SGHAT, CDR2 FQNNGV. The full variable domain, rest sourced from reference TRBV11-2 and TRBJ1-2, is EAGVAQSPRYKIIEKRQSVAFWCNPISGHATLYWYQQILGQGPKLLIQFQNNGVVDDSQLPKDRFSAERLKGVDSTLKIQPAKLEDSAVYLCASSLGDIVYGYTFGSGTRLTVV.

This rearrangement joins TRBV29-1 to TRBJ2-2; D may be TRBD2 (7 bases). V dropped 6 bases and J dropped 1 base, with 18 bases sitting between them. The CDR3 extends over 16 amino acids. In germline, CDR1 is SQVTM, CDR2 ANQGSEA. DNA of the CDR3: TGCAGCGTCCGGGATGGGGGGGGCGGGAACACCGGGGAGCTGTTTTTT. Protein: CSVRDGGGGNTGELFF.

The V gene is TRBV2, the J gene TRBJ2-1; 7 bases fit TRBD1. There are 14 residues in the CDR3. Germline V CDR1 and CDR2: SNHLY, FYNNEI. Trimming at V came to 6 bases and at J to 5 bases, leaving 7 bases not matched to a gene. CDR3 bases: TGTGCCAGCAGGCTTCGGGACAGAGACAATGAGCAGTTCTTC. Protein product: CASRLRDRDNEQFF.

The gene calls are TRBV7-9 and TRBJ2-7; 10 bases are a match to TRBD1. Germline values: CDR1 SEHNR, CDR2 FQNEAQ (reference sequence). CDR3 size: 16 residues. V shed 5 bases and J 5 bases; nucleotides not matched to a gene: 12. The CDR3 here is CASSASGTGAVDEQYF. Written as DNA, the CDR3 is TGTGCCAGCAGCGCATCCGGGACAGGGGCGGTCGACGAGCAGTACTTC. The variable domain in full, completed from reference TRBV7-9 and TRBJ2-7, reads DTGVSQNPRHKITKRGQNVTFRCDPISEHNRLYWYRQTLGQGPEFLTYFQNEAQLEKSRLLSDRFSAERPKGSFSTLEIQRTEQGDSAMYLCASSASGTGAVDEQYFGPGTRLTVT.

The table lists this clone with a count of one. The chain joins TRBV30 to TRBJ2-1; TRBD2 aligns across 7 bases. With V trimmed by 5 bases and J by 9 bases, 13 bases remained unmatched. Germline CDR1 and CDR2: GTSNPN and SVGIG (reference sequence). This CDR3 region has 14 residues. The CDR3 sequence: CAWVGGGRMSEQFF. The CDR3 DNA follows: TGTGCCTGGGTAGGCGGGGGAAGGATGAGTGAGCAGTTCTTC.

The chain is built from TRBV4-2 and TRBJ2-1; 7 bases are a match to TRBD2. The CDR3 totals 15 residues. CDR1 is LGHNA, CDR2 YNFKEQ, per germline. V shed 5 bases and J 2 bases; nucleotides not matched to a gene: 6. The CDR3 loop reads CASSSGTQTYNEQFF. As DNA, the CDR3 is TGTGCCAGCAGCAGCGGGACTCAAACCTACAATGAGCAGTTCTTC.

Details on this clone: One end of the junction does not line up with germline, which may come from a read error. V gene TRBV4-1 combines with J gene TRBJ2-3; 7 bases are shared with TRBD2. The CDR3 is 16 amino acids. Per germline, CDR1 MGHRA and CDR2 YSYEKL. CDR3 coding DNA: TGCGCCAGCAGCCAAGTTTGGTCGGGAGGTTCAGATGCGCAGTATTTT. This encodes CASSQVWSGGSDAQYF.

The chain recombines TRBV5-6 with TRBJ2-7; possible D gene TRBD2, 5 bases. The CDR3 has 14 amino acids. CDR1 and CDR2 (germline): SGHDT, YYEEEE. Trimming shortened V by 4 bases and J by 7 bases, and 18 bases separated the two germline ends. The CDR3 spells CASSVLGNHGEQYF. The CDR3 nucleotides read TGTGCCAGCAGCGTACTAGGGAATCACGGGGAGCAGTACTTC. Full variable domain (outside the CDR3, taken from reference TRBV5-6 and TRBJ2-7): DAGVTQSPTHLIKTRGQQVTLRCSPKSGHDTVSWYQQALGQGPQFIFQYYEEEERQRGNFPDRFSGHQFPNYSSELNVNALLLGDSALYLCASSVLGNHGEQYFGPGTRLTVT.

This chain uses TRBV11-2 with TRBJ2-7; 8 bases are shared with TRBD1. Germline values: CDR1 SGHAT, CDR2 FQNNGV. V shed 5 bases, J shed 3 bases, and the junction held 9 bases outside the gene matches. The CDR3 sequence is 15 residues long. The CDR3, as DNA: TGTGCCAGCAGCGTAGCCGGGACAGGCCTCTACGAGCAGTACTTC. Translated, it gives CASSVAGTGLYEQYF.

The table lists this clone with a few counts. The gene calls are TRBV6-5 and TRBJ2-4, with TRBD1 matching over 7 bases. Germline V lookup: CDR1 MNHEY, CDR2 SVGAGI. With 8 bases clipped from V and 6 bases from J, the junction kept 10 bases outside the gene matches. The CDR3 is 14 residues long. The CDR3 DNA follows: TGTGCCAGCGCCAGTCAACAGGGGAGAAACATTCAGTACTTC. Translating gives CASASQQGRNIQYF.

This chain connects TRBV19 to TRBJ1-2; weak D call: TRBD1 (5 bases). Germline V CDR1 and CDR2: LNHDA, SQIVND (reference sequence). Trimming took 3 bases from V and 4 from J, leaving 9 bases between them. The CDR3 totals 13 residues. For the CDR3, the DNA is TGTGCCAGTAGTATGGCCCAGGGCTATGGCTACACCTTC. Its translation: CASSMAQGYGYTF.